Below, 20 T cell receptor beta chains from the same sample are listed, as sequenced in a study of regulatory and conventional T cells in RAG deficiency. Measured with immunoSEQ multiplex PCR; TCRdb has only the in-frame clones, and not every one. In the table there are tens of thousands of clones, just under 90% of which are singletons. This sample was shared with a second study, whose subject was regulatory T cells. According to that study: Amplification used 52 TRBV primers and 13 TRBJ primers.

The material sequenced was CD8+ T cells sorted from blood. These receptors were obtained from a human donor in good health.

The CDR3 reads CASSLGSGGNSPLHF. The CDR3 coding sequence is TGTGCCAGCAGCCTCGGTTCAGGGGGGAATTCACCCCTCCACTTT. This rearrangement joins TRBV7-2 to TRBJ1-6; 7 bases align to TRBD1. Germline-derived CDR1 and CDR2 are SGHTA and FQGNSA. Trimming removed 5 bases from V and 7 bases from J; junction bases left unmatched: 8. The CDR3 totals 15 residues.

The chain combines TRBV10-2 with TRBJ2-7, with 10 bases aligning to TRBD1. The CDR3 is 14 amino acids. After removal of 4 bases from V and 4 bases from J, the junction contained 4 bases not matched to a gene. Germline CDR1 is WSHSY and CDR2 is SAAADI. CDR3 protein: CASSGTGGAYEQYF. In DNA form, the CDR3 reads TGCGCCAGCAGTGGGACAGGGGGGGCGTACGAGCAGTACTTC.

Here the CDR3 DNA reads TGTGCCAGCAGCTTGGGGGACATCAACTATGGCTACACCTTC. The encoded protein is CASSLGDINYGYTF. The chain carries TRBV5-6 and TRBJ1-2, with TRBD1 as a possible D gene (6 bases). This CDR3 is 14 amino acids long. V lost 0 bases, J lost 2 bases, and 8 bases lay in between. The germline V gene has CDR1 SGHDT and CDR2 YYEEEE.

Here the CDR3 DNA reads TGTGCCAGCACGCTGACACAGGGGGCGTCCCCCGGGGAGCTGTTTTTT. The encoded protein is CASTLTQGASPGELFF. The genes are TRBV28 and TRBJ2-2, with 9 bases lining up with TRBD1. V lost 7 bases, J lost 6 bases, and 12 bases stayed unmatched. The CDR3 consists of 16 residues. The germline CDR1 and CDR2 sequences are MDHEN and SYDVKM.

The chain uses TRBV5-4 and TRBJ2-5; D is ambiguous. Germline CDR1 and CDR2: SGHNT and YYREEE (reference sequence). The V end was cut by 1 base, the J end by 0 bases, with 1 base between. CDR3 size: 12 residues. In DNA form, the CDR3 reads TGTGCCAGCAGCTTGAACCAAGAGACCCAGTACTTC. Translating gives CASSLNQETQYF.

This chain links TRBV25-1 with TRBJ2-7, with D unresolved. Germline-derived CDR1 and CDR2 are MGHDK and SYGVNS. The CDR3 has 11 residues. V lost 1 base to trimming and J lost 3 bases, with 1 base between them. CDR3 DNA: TGTGCCAGCAGTGAATTCTACGAGCAGTACTTC. This encodes CASSEFYEQYF.

The chain employs TRBV6-6 and TRBJ2-2; D may be TRBD1 (6 bases). The CDR3 is made up of 14 amino acids. V was shortened by 6 bases and J by 4 bases, with 12 bases between the two germline ends. Germline lookup yields CDR1 MNHNY and CDR2 SVGAGI (reference sequence). The CDR3 loop reads CASSQQGITGELFF. In nucleotides, the CDR3 is TGTGCCAGCAGCCAACAGGGTATCACCGGGGAGCTGTTTTTT.

V gene TRBV7-9 combines with J gene TRBJ1-4; 7 bases fit TRBD1. Germline V gene sequence: CDR1 SEHNR, CDR2 FQNEAQ (reference sequence). J gave up 5 bases and V 10 bases, and 10 bases lay outside the gene matches. The CDR3 sequence is 14 residues long. CDR3 region: CATHTGTANEKLFF. The CDR3 DNA reads TGTGCCACCCACACCGGGACAGCAAATGAAAAACTGTTTTTT.

The chain combines TRBV4-1 with TRBJ2-3; 7 bases agree with TRBD1. There are 16 residues in the CDR3. With V trimmed by 0 bases and J by 4 bases, 7 bases remained unmatched. CDR1 is MGHRA, CDR2 YSYEKL, per germline. The CDR3 loop reads CASSQDPGQVPDTQYF. The CDR3 DNA reads TGCGCCAGCAGCCAAGATCCCGGACAGGTGCCAGATACGCAGTATTTT.

V usage is TRBV2 and J usage is TRBJ2-3; 11 bases agree with TRBD1. Germline values: CDR1 SNHLY, CDR2 FYNNEI. The CDR3 runs 13 residues. Trimming cost V 10 bases and J 5 bases; bases outside gene matches: 5. CDR3 nucleotides: TGTGCCACGAGGACAGGGGGCATAGATACGCAGTATTTT. This gives the protein CATRTGGIDTQYF.

The V gene is TRBV6-6, the J gene TRBJ2-1, with TRBD1 matching 7 bases. V lost 2 bases and J lost 5; bases outside the gene matches: 9. Germline CDR1 is MNHNY and CDR2 is SVGAGI (reference sequence). CDR3 length: 16 amino acids. CDR3 residues: CASSYPVGTADNEQFF. The CDR3 bases are TGTGCCAGCAGTTACCCCGTGGGGACAGCCGACAATGAGCAGTTCTTC.

The J gene is TRBJ2-1, the V gene TRBV7-9, with D possibly matching TRBD1 (6 bases). CDR1 and CDR2 from the germline V gene are SEHNR and FQNEAQ (reference sequence). There are 13 residues in the CDR3. Trimming removed 2 bases at V and 5 bases at J, with 7 bases between. CDR3 coding DNA: TGTGCCAGCAGCTTATGGGACAACAATGAGCAGTTCTTC. Translation: CASSLWDNNEQFF.

V usage is TRBV13 and J usage is TRBJ2-1, with D uncertain. V dropped 6 bases and J dropped 8 bases, with 5 bases sitting between them. Germline CDR1 is PRHDT and CDR2 is FYEKMQ (reference sequence). The CDR3 is 10 residues long. The CDR3: CASSFDEQFF. The CDR3 DNA sequence: TGTGCCAGCAGTTTCGATGAGCAGTTCTTC.

This chain connects TRBV4-1 to TRBJ2-1; D is ambiguous. Germline CDR1 is MGHRA and CDR2 is YSYEKL. CDR3 length equals 12 residues. Trimming took 1 base from V and 7 from J, leaving 5 bases between them. CDR3 residues: CASSQGRNEQFF. The CDR3 region has the DNA TGCGCCAGCAGCCAAGGTCGAAATGAGCAGTTCTTC.

V is TRBV7-2 and J is TRBJ2-5; D might be TRBD2 (5 bases). Germline V CDR1 and CDR2: SGHTA, FQGNSA. This CDR3 is built from 12 residues. V gave up 1 base and J gave up 5 bases, with 5 bases separating them. CDR3 DNA: TGTGCCAGCAGCTTAGGGAGGGAGACCCAGTACTTC. This sequence encodes CASSLGRETQYF.

About this clone itself: Distinct nucleotide sequences in the sample also encode this CDR3. CDR3 nucleotides: TGTGCCAGCAGCTTAACAGGGACTAGCGGGGGGTCCCCCGGTGAGCAGTTCTTC. As protein: CASSLTGTSGGSPGEQFF. The V call is TRBV7-3, the J call TRBJ2-1, with 15 bases matching TRBD2. This CDR3 is built from 18 residues. In germline, CDR1 is SGHTA, CDR2 FQGTGA. V lost 0 bases to trimming and J lost 9 bases; unmatched junction nucleotides: 9.

The gene calls are TRBV5-1 and TRBJ2-7; tentatively, D is TRBD1 (6 bases). The CDR3 loop spans 14 amino acids. Germline V gene lookup returns CDR1 SGHRS and CDR2 YFSETQ. V dropped 0 bases and J dropped 2 bases, with 9 bases sitting between them. CDR3 bases: TGCGCCAGCAGCTTGGAGTCAGGGGCCTACGAGCAGTACTTC. Its translation: CASSLESGAYEQYF.

The chain combines TRBV30 with TRBJ2-1; 10 nucleotides align to TRBD2. With 4 bases clipped from V and 10 bases from J, the junction kept 7 bases outside the gene matches. The germline V gene encodes CDR1 GTSNPN and CDR2 SVGIG (reference sequence). The CDR3 runs 13 residues. CDR3 nucleotides: TGTGCCTGGACTAGCGGGAGTTGGAGGGAGCAGTTCTTC. Translating gives CAWTSGSWREQFF.

V usage is TRBV7-8 and J usage is TRBJ1-2, with D perhaps matching TRBD1 (6 bases). Trimming took off 1 base at V and 2 bases at J, with 14 bases between the two ends. Germline V lookup: CDR1 SGHVS, CDR2 FQNEAQ. This CDR3 spans 16 amino acids. Here the CDR3 reads CASSLGLTGTNYGYTF. The CDR3 DNA sequence: TGTGCCAGCAGCTTAGGATTAACAGGGACCAACTATGGCTACACCTTC. Full variable domain (remainder filled in from reference TRBV7-8 and TRBJ1-2): GAGVSQSPRYKVAKRGQDVALRCDPISGHVSLFWYQQALGQGPEFLTYFQNEAQLDKSGLPSDRFFAERPEGSVSTLKIQRTQQEDSAVYLCASSLGLTGTNYGYTFGSGTRLTVV.

This rearrangement joins TRBV27 to TRBJ1-4; 9 positions agree with TRBD1. The CDR3 loop spans 16 amino acids. The germline gives CDR1 MNHEY, CDR2 SMNVEV (reference sequence). V gave up 3 bases and J gave up 5 bases; unmatched junction bases: 7. The CDR3 DNA reads as TGTGCCAGCAGTTTCAGGCCGGGACAGGGCAATGAAAAACTGTTTTTT. Translation: CASSFRPGQGNEKLFF.